These 27 T cell receptor beta chains share one sample of origin, sequenced in a study of CD8+ T cells in alopecia areata. Treatment here: oral pan-JAK inhibitor, 5-10 mg twice daily. Sequencing templates came from extracted RNA that was reverse transcribed into cDNA. Generated by immunoSEQ multiplex PCR, the TCRdb table keeps only in-frame clones and is missing some. The table records 200,000 or so clones, less than 45% of them present only once. The sample here was CD4+ T cells sorted from blood, taken between weeks 36 and 40, from a patient treated with tofacitinib. Receptors originate from a human donor with alopecia areata.

The table lists this clone with a count of one. The junction does not match germline at one end; this may be a read error. The rearrangement links TRBV18 to TRBJ2-7, with 8 bases that match TRBD2. Germline values: CDR1 KGHSH, CDR2 LQKENI. The CDR3 has 13 amino acids. CDR3 sequence: CASSPQETSVLCF. Here the CDR3 DNA reads TGTGCCAGCTCACCACAAGAGACTAGCGTCCTATGCTTC.

V is TRBV19 and J is TRBJ2-3, with 8 nucleotides matching TRBD2. The CDR3 loop spans 15 amino acids. Trimming removed 5 bases from V and 0 bases from J; junction bases left unmatched: 4. The V gene's germline CDR1 is LNHDA and CDR2 SQIVND (reference sequence). The CDR3 sequence is CASSPLAGSTDTQYF. CDR3 coding DNA: TGTGCCAGTAGTCCGCTAGCGGGTAGCACAGATACGCAGTATTTT.

V usage is TRBV19 and J usage is TRBJ2-3, with TRBD2 matching 9 bases. With V trimmed by 7 bases and J by 6 bases, 5 bases remained unmatched. Germline V gene data show CDR1 as LNHDA and CDR2 as SQIVND (reference sequence). This CDR3 is 13 amino acids long. CDR3 protein: CASTLAGSDTQYF. Written as DNA, the CDR3 is TGTGCCAGTACGCTAGCGGGATCGGATACGCAGTATTTT.

This rearrangement joins TRBV10-3 to TRBJ2-5, with TRBD2 as a possible D gene (5 bases). The CDR3 contains 13 residues. V was clipped by 1 base and J by 4 bases, with 7 bases between them. Germline CDR1 and CDR2: ENHRY and SYGVKD. CDR3 sequence reads: CAISELAGETQYF. CDR3 bases: TGTGCCATCAGTGAGTTGGCGGGAGAGACCCAGTACTTC.

This chain uses TRBV6-1 with TRBJ2-1; D call uncertain. CDR1 MNHNS and CDR2 SASEGT come from the germline V gene. CDR3 length: 12 amino acids. Trimming cost V 4 bases and J 9 bases, with 10 bases left between them. CDR3 residues: CASSVLAVEQFF. DNA for the CDR3: TGTGCCAGCAGTGTACTGGCTGTTGAGCAGTTCTTC.

CDR3 protein: CASSTTGGAADTQYF. CDR3 nucleotides: TGTGCCAGCAGTACGACAGGGGGCGCAGCAGATACGCAGTATTTT. This chain links TRBV5-6 with TRBJ2-3, with 10 bases matching TRBD1. Per the germline V gene, CDR1 is SGHDT and CDR2 is YYEEEE. The CDR3 contains 15 residues. Losses at the gene ends were 5 bases for V and 4 bases for J; bases not matched to a gene: 7.

The chain is built from TRBV29-1 and TRBJ2-3; tentative D call: TRBD1 (6 bases). This CDR3 is built from 12 residues. The V end lost 7 bases, the J end lost 3 bases, and 11 bases lay between the germline ends. CDR1 is SQVTM and CDR2 is ANQGSEA in the germline V gene. CDR3 region: CSGWGRTDTQYF. The CDR3 bases are TGCAGCGGATGGGGGCGGACAGATACGCAGTATTTT.

This clone has a handful of counts. The V gene is TRBV18, the J gene TRBJ2-5; D possibly matches TRBD1 or TRBD2 (5 bases each). Trimming took off 1 base at V and 5 bases at J, with 14 bases between the two ends. The CDR3 is made up of 15 amino acids. Germline V gene data show CDR1 as KGHSH and CDR2 as LQKENI. CDR3 DNA sequence: TGTGCCAGCTCACCACAGGGACGGAGAGGGGAGACCCAGTACTTC. This codes for CASSPQGRRGETQYF. Full variable domain (missing parts from reference TRBV18 and TRBJ2-5): NAGVMQNPRHLVRRRGQEARLRCSPMKGHSHVYWYRQLPEEGLKFMVYLQKENIIDESGMPKERFSAEFPKEGPSILRIQQVVRGDSAAYFCASSPQGRRGETQYFGPGTRLLVL.

This clone showed up just a few times. J is TRBJ2-5 and V is TRBV11-2, with no clear D. V gave up 2 bases and J gave up 0 bases, with 10 bases separating them. Germline V gene sequence: CDR1 SGHAT, CDR2 FQNNGV. This CDR3 region has 15 residues. The CDR3 reads CASSLLRLDQETQYF. CDR3 in DNA: TGTGCCAGCAGCTTACTCCGGCTAGACCAAGAGACCCAGTACTTC.

This clone was detected many times. The chain couples TRBV30 to TRBJ2-2, with D possibly matching TRBD2 (6 bases). V lost 0 bases and J 4 bases, leaving 9 bases between the germline ends. Germline V gives CDR1 GTSNPN, CDR2 SVGIG (reference sequence). The CDR3 consists of 14 residues. The CDR3 sequence: CAWSVAGGTGELFF. The CDR3 nucleotides read TGTGCCTGGAGTGTAGCGGGCGGCACCGGGGAGCTGTTTTTT.

The V gene is TRBV7-2, the J gene TRBJ2-7, with 11 bases that match TRBD2. CDR3 length: 15 amino acids. Per germline, CDR1 SGHTA and CDR2 FQGNSA. The ends lost 5 bases at V and 2 bases at J; junction bases unmatched: 5. The CDR3 coding sequence is TGTGCCAGCAGCCCAATAGCGGGAGGGACCTACGAGCAGTACTTC. This sequence encodes CASSPIAGGTYEQYF. Combining the CDR3 with reference TRBV7-2 and TRBJ2-7 gives the whole variable domain GAGVSQSPSNKVTEKGKDVELRCDPISGHTALYWYRQSLGQGLEFLIYFQGNSAPDKSGLPSDRFSAERTGGSVSTLTIQRTQQEDSAVYLCASSPIAGGTYEQYFGPGTRLTVT.

This clone was found a few times. This chain connects TRBV29-1 to TRBJ2-3; D gene uncertain. This CDR3 has 14 residues. Between the trimmed V and J ends, which lost 3 bases and 0 bases, there was a span of 10 bases. The germline gives CDR1 SQVTM, CDR2 ANQGSEA. CDR3 sequence: CSVEGSLSTDTQYF. CDR3 DNA: TGCAGCGTTGAGGGGTCCCTTAGCACAGATACGCAGTATTTT.

This clone was counted between two and nine times. V usage is TRBV10-3 and J usage is TRBJ1-1; D gene ambiguous. Germline V gene lookup returns CDR1 ENHRY and CDR2 SYGVKD. The CDR3 runs 13 residues. V lost 5 bases to trimming and J lost 3 bases, with 10 bases between them. The CDR3 sequence: CAISLNKDTEAFF. CDR3 nucleotide sequence: TGTGCCATCAGTCTTAATAAGGACACTGAAGCTTTCTTT.

In this sample, this clone turned up once. The chain recombines TRBV9 with TRBJ2-3; 8 positions match TRBD2. V shed 3 bases, J shed 6 bases, and the junction held 0 bases outside the gene matches. The CDR3 sequence is 12 residues long. Germline V gene lookup returns CDR1 SGDLS and CDR2 YYNGEE. The CDR3 region has the DNA TGTGCCAGCAGCGGGACTAGCGATACGCAGTATTTT. As protein: CASSGTSDTQYF.

In this sample, this clone turned up many times. The same CDR3 also results from other DNA sequences found in this sample. The chain is built from TRBV11-1 and TRBJ2-7; 7 bases match TRBD1. V shed 2 bases and J 2 bases; nucleotides not matched to a gene: 6. The V gene's germline CDR1 is SGHAT and CDR2 FQDESV (reference sequence). CDR3 length: 15 amino acids. CDR3 DNA sequence: TGTGCCAGCAGCTTACCAGGACAGGCGGCCTACGAGCAGTACTTC. Translating gives CASSLPGQAAYEQYF.

The V gene is TRBV9, the J gene TRBJ1-2; D call uncertain. CDR3 length equals 12 residues. V was pared by 0 bases and J by 3 bases, with 3 bases between. In germline, CDR1 is SGDLS, CDR2 YYNGEE. The CDR3 loop reads CASSVGDYGYTF. The DNA for the CDR3 is TGTGCCAGCAGCGTAGGGGACTATGGCTACACCTTC.

CDR3 sequence (DNA): TGTGCCAGCAGCCCCCGGGAACTAGGGGGCCCGCCCCAGTACTTC. Its translation: CASSPRELGGPPQYF. The chain joins TRBV9 to TRBJ2-5; 7 positions agree with TRBD1. The V and J ends lost 4 bases and 9 bases, in that order; junction bases with no gene match: 15. Germline V gives CDR1 SGDLS, CDR2 YYNGEE. The CDR3 is 15 amino acids.

The genes are TRBV5-1 and TRBJ1-2, with TRBD1 matching 7 bases. Germline V gene data show CDR1 as SGHRS and CDR2 as YFSETQ. The J segment lost 10 bases and the V segment lost 2 bases, leaving 8 bases of the junction unmatched. The CDR3 length is 13 residues. CDR3 bases: TGCGCCAGCAGCTTTCCGGGACAGTTTTTCTACACCTTC. It translates to CASSFPGQFFYTF.

The J gene is TRBJ2-5, the V gene TRBV27; the D call may be TRBD1 or TRBD2 (5 bases each). The CDR3 has 14 amino acids. V gave up 4 bases and J gave up 4 bases, with 13 bases separating them. CDR1 is MNHEY, CDR2 SMNVEV, per germline (reference sequence). As DNA, the CDR3 is TGTGCCAGCAGTTCCCGGGACCAATTAGAGACCCAGTACTTC. This sequence encodes CASSSRDQLETQYF.

In its sample, this clone was seen many times. The chain's CDR3 is CASSSRGPNQPQHF. In DNA form, the CDR3 reads TGTGCCAGCAGTTCCAGGGGGCCCAATCAGCCCCAGCATTTT. The chain carries TRBV28 and TRBJ1-5, with 8 bases that match TRBD1. Trimming took 4 bases from V and 3 from J; bases not matched to a gene: 2. CDR1 and CDR2 from the germline V gene are MDHEN and SYDVKM. CDR3 length equals 14 residues.

In nucleotides, the CDR3 is TGTGCCTGGGGACAGGGGGCAAACACCGGGGAGCTGTTTTTT. Translating it yields CAWGQGANTGELFF. The J gene is TRBJ2-2, the V gene TRBV30; TRBD1 matches at 11 bases. Germline trimming cut 5 bases from V and 2 bases from J; bases unmatched to any gene: 1. This CDR3 is built from 14 residues. CDR1 GTSNPN and CDR2 SVGIG come from the germline V gene (reference sequence). Full variable domain (outside the CDR3, taken from reference TRBV30 and TRBJ2-2): SQTIHQWPATLVQPVGSPLSLECTVEGTSNPNLYWYRQAAGRGLQLLFYSVGIGQISSEVPQNLSASRPQDRQFILSSKKLLLSDSGFYLCAWGQGANTGELFFGEGSRLTVL.

The rearrangement uses TRBV5-1 and TRBJ2-1; TRBD2 agrees at 12 bases. Germline V gives CDR1 SGHRS, CDR2 YFSETQ. After removal of 3 bases from V and 9 bases from J, the junction contained 13 bases not matched to a gene. This CDR3 is 17 amino acids long. CDR3: CASSSTTRLAGEGEQFF. The CDR3 bases are TGCGCCAGCAGCTCAACAACCAGACTAGCGGGAGAAGGTGAGCAGTTCTTC.

The rearrangement joins TRBV28 to TRBJ2-1; the match to TRBD2 covers 8 bases. V trimming: 8 bases; J trimming: 2 bases; junction bases outside the gene matches: 8. Germline lookup yields CDR1 MDHEN and CDR2 SYDVKM. CDR3 length: 15 residues. CDR3 in DNA: TGTGCCAGCTCCTTGGCGGGGGGCCCCTACAATGAGCAGTTCTTC. It specifies CASSLAGGPYNEQFF.

This chain joins TRBV4-3 and TRBJ2-1, with a tentative D call TRBD1 (6 bases). The germline CDR1 and CDR2 sequences are LGHNA and YSLEER. Trimming took 0 bases from V and 9 from J, leaving 12 bases between them. The CDR3 sequence is 14 residues long. Here the CDR3 DNA reads TGCGCCAGCAGCCAAGATCCCCGACAGGTTGAGCAGTTCTTC. It yields the protein CASSQDPRQVEQFF.

The V and J genes are TRBV30 and TRBJ2-7; D may be TRBD2 (6 bases). CDR3 size: 14 residues. Between the trimmed V and J ends, which lost 4 bases and 2 bases, there was a span of 15 bases. CDR1 and CDR2 (germline): GTSNPN, SVGIG (reference sequence). The CDR3, as DNA: TGTGCCTGGACCTCGGCGGCGGGGACCTACGAGCAGTACTTC. Its translation: CAWTSAAGTYEQYF.

As DNA, the CDR3 is TGCGCCAGCAGCTTTGGGGACAGGGTTGATGAGCAGTTCTTC. It encodes CASSFGDRVDEQFF. V gene TRBV5-1 combines with J gene TRBJ2-1; TRBD1 matches at 9 bases. V shed 2 bases, J shed 8 bases, and the junction held 5 bases outside the gene matches. The V gene's germline CDR1 is SGHRS and CDR2 YFSETQ. The CDR3 totals 14 residues.

The genes are TRBV30 and TRBJ1-5; D gene uncertain. Trimming stripped 5 bases from V and 3 bases from J, with 11 bases between. This CDR3 is built from 13 residues. Germline loops: CDR1 GTSNPN, CDR2 SVGIG (reference sequence). As DNA, the CDR3 is TGTGCCTGGGGCCCCGGGGTCAATCAGCCCCAGCATTTT. This encodes CAWGPGVNQPQHF.